This T cell receptor beta chain was profiled in a study of blood T cell repertoires in COVID-19. Overall study context: The United States, Italy and Spain were the sources of the acute and convalescent COVID-19 samples.

The CDR3 extends over 16 amino acids. The trim removed 6 bases at V and 1 base at J, leaving 7 bases unmatched. Germline V CDR1 and CDR2: SNHLY, FYNNEI. The method was immunoSEQ multiplex PCR; TCRdb's version includes in-frame clones alone and lacks a portion of them. This repertoire shows about 310,000 clones, around nine tenths found once; its top ten account for 1%. The V and J genes are TRBV2 and TRBJ2-2; 8 bases align to TRBD1. The sequenced material came from peripheral blood. The sequence was collected from a man aged 45-60 years with active or convalescent COVID-19. For the CDR3, the DNA is TGTGCCAGCAGATTTCAGGGGGCCGGGAACACCGGGGAGCTGTTTTTT. The encoded protein is CASRFQGAGNTGELFF. Combining the CDR3 with reference TRBV2 and TRBJ2-2 gives the whole variable domain EPEVTQTPSHQVTQMGQEVILRCVPISNHLYFYWYRQILGQKVEFLVSFYNNEISEKSEIFDDQFSVERPDGSNFTLKIRSTKLEDSAMYFCASRFQGAGNTGELFFGEGSRLTVL.